This is a list of T cell receptor beta chains from one sample in a study of cytomegalovirus exposure and HLA in healthy donors. The table came from immunoSEQ multiplex PCR; TCRdb's copy has only in-frame clones and leaves some out. The sample holds almost 80,000 clones, roughly two thirds seen once. Sequenced sample: PBMCs. The origin of the receptors is a woman aged 50 to 60 in good health and CMV-seropositive. The CDR3 runs from the conserved cysteine through the conserved F or W. The D gene is left open where the match is weak. Size is stated for part of the rows, as once, few or many counts, or as a class when the clone is expanded.

J	V	D	size	DNA	CDR3
TRBJ1-2	TRBV6-4	NA	NA	TGTGCCAGCAGTGATTCCGAGGAGGGAACCTATGGCTACACCTTC	CASSDSEEGTYGYTF
TRBJ1-5	TRBV28	NA	NA	TGTGCCAGCAGTTTATCCGGCAGGGAAGGGTATCAGCCCCAGCATTTT	CASSLSGREGYQPQHF
TRBJ2-1	TRBV6-1	TRBD2	NA	TGTGCCAGCAGTGAAACGCCCGGCGGGGGGGCCTCAAATGAGCAGTTCTTC	CASSETPGGGASNEQFF
TRBJ2-3	TRBV10-1	TRBD2	few	TGCGCCAGCAGTGAGTCGATCGGGGGGGGCCGGGATACGCAGTATTTT	CASSESIGGGRDTQYF
TRBJ2-1	TRBV23-1	NA	NA	TGCGCCAGCAGTCAATCGAGGGGGAATGAGCAGTTCTTC	CASSQSRGNEQFF
TRBJ2-1	TRBV5-1	TRBD2	NA	TGCGCCAGCAGCTTGCCTAGCGGGGGGCCTCATGAGCAGTTCTTC	CASSLPSGGPHEQFF
TRBJ2-1	TRBV18	NA	NA	TGTGCCAGCTCGGGGGAACAGGGAAATGAGCAGTTCTTC	CASSGEQGNEQFF
TRBJ2-3	TRBV11-2	NA	NA	TGTGCCAGCAGACCAACAGGGGGGGACCGCACAGATACGCAGTATTTT	CASRPTGGDRTDTQYF
TRBJ1-2	TRBV7-2	NA	NA	TGTGCCAGCAGCCGCGGCGGGGGACACTATGGCTACACCTTC	CASSRGGGHYGYTF
TRBJ1-5	TRBV20-1	NA	NA	TGCAGTGCTAGTGGGGGCCAGCCCCAGCATTTT	CSASGGQPQHF
TRBJ1-6	TRBV6-5	NA	NA	TGTGCCAGCAGTTACAGTCAGGGCTCCTATAATTCACCCCTCCACTTT	CASSYSQGSYNSPLHF
TRBJ1-3	TRBV4-2	TRBD1	NA	TGTGCCAGCAGCCAACAAACAGGGGGTGGAGGAAACACCATATATTTT	CASSQQTGGGGNTIYF
TRBJ2-2	TRBV4-2	NA	NA	TGTGCCAGCAGATCAGGGGTTTCTAGTCCCTGGACCGGGGAGCTGTTTTTT	CASRSGVSSPWTGELFF
TRBJ2-7	TRBV5-1	TRBD2	NA	TGCGCCAGCAGCTTGGATAGTTTGGGGGGGTACGAGCAGTACTTC	CASSLDSLGGYEQYF
TRBJ1-1	TRBV7-3	TRBD1	NA	TGTGCCAGCAGCGGAGAGGGGGCCAGGAGGGGGACTGAAGCTTTCTTT	CASSGEGARRGTEAFF
TRBJ1-4	TRBV6-5	NA	NA	TGTGCCAGCAAAGCCGGGACTACGAATGAAAAACTGTTTTTT	CASKAGTTNEKLFF
TRBJ1-1	TRBV11-2	NA	NA	TGTGCCAGCAGACCGGACAGAACTGAAGCTTTCTTT	CASRPDRTEAFF
TRBJ2-3	TRBV12-5	TRBD2	once	TGTGCTAGTGGTTTCTCCCGCCCCGGGACTAGCGGGGGTTCAGATACGCAGTATTTT	CASGFSRPGTSGGSDTQYF
TRBJ2-3	TRBV5-4	NA	NA	TGTGCCAGCACCTCCCGGGGGGATACGCAGTATTTT	CASTSRGDTQYF